This T cell receptor (beta chain) is from a study of CD8+ T cells in alopecia areata. Trimming took off 1 base at V and 5 bases at J, with 11 bases between the two ends. This CDR3 has 14 amino acids. CDR1 and CDR2 (germline): SGDLS, YYNGEE. The sample's treatment: oral pan-JAK inhibitor, 5-10 mg twice daily. As regards this clone: Its specificity is unknown.

Study-wide results and limits: Having just one nonresponder leaves the connection between baseline CD8+ expansion and response unresolved. The study found TCR sharing across patients less clear than in mice, possibly for HLA reasons.

Sequencing templates came from extracted RNA that was reverse transcribed into cDNA. Sequenced by immunoSEQ multiplex PCR; TCRdb stores in-frame clones only, minus some. The table records 180,000 or so clones, around 58% of them present only once. Material: CD4+ T cells sorted from blood, obtained around week 55, from a patient treated with tofacitinib. This sequence joins TRBV9 and TRBJ2-3, with D possibly matching TRBD1 (6 bases). The clonotype comes from a human donor with alopecia areata. CDR3 coding DNA: TGTGCCAGCAGCGTATTGGCAGGGGAAGATACGCAGTATTTT. This codes for CASSVLAGEDTQYF. The whole variable domain, remainder taken from reference TRBV9 and TRBJ2-3, is DSGVTQTPKHLITATGQRVTLRCSPRSGDLSVYWYQQSLDQGLQFLIQYYNGEERAKGNILERFSAQQFPDLHSELNLSSLELGDSALYFCASSVLAGEDTQYFGPGTRLTVL.